A single sample gave rise to the 15 T cell receptor beta chains below, sequenced in a study of blood T cell repertoires in COVID-19. TCRdb's table, derived via immunoSEQ multiplex PCR, lists solely in-frame clones and lacks some. The sample holds some 100,000 clones, around 89% seen once. The sequencing sample was made of peripheral blood. The receptors stem from a human donor with acute or convalescent COVID-19. The donor label of this sample is uncertain.

The chain combines TRBV9 with TRBJ2-1; D possibly corresponds to TRBD2 (5 bases). The CDR3 extends over 14 amino acids. CDR1 is SGDLS, CDR2 YYNGEE, per germline. V was shortened by 4 bases and J by 8 bases, with 16 bases between the two germline ends. Here the CDR3 DNA reads TGTGCCAGCAGCATTAGTGGGGTGGGAGATGAGCAGTTCTTC. Encoded protein: CASSISGVGDEQFF.

The rearrangement uses TRBV25-1 and TRBJ1-2; D is undetermined. From germline, CDR1 is MGHDK and CDR2 SYGVNS. This CDR3 region has 14 residues. The V end lost 3 bases, the J end lost 1 base, and 9 bases lay between the germline ends. CDR3 in DNA: TGTGCCAGCAGTGAGTCCGGGTTTAACTATGGCTACACCTTC. Translated: CASSESGFNYGYTF.

This clone was picked up one time. The chain couples TRBV6-4 to TRBJ1-6; D is unresolved. The germline V and J ends were trimmed by 3 bases and 6 bases, with 12 bases remaining between them. The germline gives CDR1 MRHNA, CDR2 SNTAGT. The CDR3 has 15 amino acids. Written as DNA, the CDR3 is TGTGCCAGCAGTGAATCTGCAGTTATTAATTCACCCCTCCACTTT. This translates into CASSESAVINSPLHF.

The chain is built from TRBV28 and TRBJ1-4, with TRBD1 matching 8 bases. This CDR3 is built from 15 residues. V shed 6 bases and J 7 bases; nucleotides not matched to a gene: 10. Germline V lookup: CDR1 MDHEN, CDR2 SYDVKM. The CDR3 loop is CASSPPDRVVEKLFF. The CDR3 DNA reads as TGTGCCAGCAGCCCTCCGGACAGGGTTGTTGAAAAACTGTTTTTT.

The chain couples TRBV5-6 to TRBJ2-2; D may be TRBD2 (5 bases). CDR3 length: 14 amino acids. Germline loops: CDR1 SGHDT, CDR2 YYEEEE. The V gene lost 7 bases and the J gene lost 0 bases, with 10 bases spanning the gap. This CDR3 reads CASEGIANTGELFF. Written as DNA, the CDR3 is TGTGCCAGCGAGGGTATTGCGAACACCGGGGAGCTGTTTTTT.

The chain recombines TRBV11-2 with TRBJ2-5, with 8 bases identical to TRBD2. In germline, CDR1 is SGHAT, CDR2 FQNNGV. The trim removed 5 bases at V and 4 bases at J, leaving 15 bases unmatched. The length of the CDR3 is 17 residues. The CDR3 protein is CASSHMPGGPLGETQYF. In nucleotides, the CDR3 is TGTGCCAGCAGCCACATGCCGGGGGGGCCGTTGGGAGAGACCCAGTACTTC.

The chain couples TRBV15 to TRBJ1-3; 7 bases agree with TRBD1. Germline V lookup: CDR1 LNHNV, CDR2 YYDKDF (reference sequence). With 0 bases clipped from V and 4 bases from J, the junction kept 12 bases outside the gene matches. The CDR3 length is 18 residues. The CDR3 loop reads CATSRDRYVQGQGNTIYF. The CDR3 nucleotides read TGTGCCACCAGCAGAGATCGATATGTACAGGGGCAGGGAAACACCATATATTTT.

The genes are TRBV19 and TRBJ1-3; D not certain. V shed 2 bases and J shed 0 bases, with 5 bases lying between them. Looked up from germline, CDR1 is LNHDA and CDR2 is SQIVND (reference sequence). CDR3 length equals 14 residues. DNA of the CDR3: TGTGCCAGTAGTATACCGGGCTCTGGAAACACCATATATTTT. Its translation: CASSIPGSGNTIYF.

V and J are TRBV28 and TRBJ1-5, with 9 bases that match TRBD1. Germline trimming cut 6 bases from V and 4 bases from J; bases unmatched to any gene: 4. The germline CDR1 and CDR2 sequences are MDHEN and SYDVKM. The CDR3 length is 14 residues. The CDR3 DNA is TGTGCCAGCAGAACAGGGGGCCAGAATCAGCCCCAGCATTTT. It specifies CASRTGGQNQPQHF.

The chain combines TRBV7-9 with TRBJ1-2; maybe TRBD1 (5 bases). Germline lookup yields CDR1 SEHNR and CDR2 FQNEAQ (reference sequence). V lost 5 bases and J 9 bases, leaving 22 bases between the germline ends. The CDR3 consists of 15 residues. CDR3 amino acids: CASSPKNGALARYTF. The DNA for the CDR3 is TGTGCCAGCAGCCCGAAAAATGGGGCTTTGGCTCGCTACACCTTC.

The chain couples TRBV6-2 or TRBV6-3 to TRBJ1-5; no firm D call. Trimming removed 0 bases from V and 4 bases from J, with 10 bases in between. The CDR3 consists of 15 residues. CDR1 and CDR2 (germline): MNHEY, SVGEGT. CDR3: CASSYSKQPNQPQHF. DNA of the CDR3: TGTGCCAGCAGTTACTCGAAACAGCCAAATCAGCCCCAGCATTTT.

The rearrangement uses TRBV5-1 and TRBJ2-1, with D tentatively TRBD1 (6 bases). V was shortened by 5 bases and J by 1 base, with 10 bases between the two germline ends. Per germline, CDR1 SGHRS and CDR2 YFSETQ. CDR3 length: 14 residues. The CDR3 region has the DNA TGCGCCAGCAGGACGGACAGTTCCTACAATGAGCAGTTCTTC. It translates to CASRTDSSYNEQFF.

V gene TRBV20-1 combines with J gene TRBJ1-3; 10 bases match TRBD1. Germline CDR1 is DFQATT and CDR2 is SNEGSKA (reference sequence). The CDR3 consists of 15 residues. Germline trimming cut 3 bases from V and 5 bases from J; bases unmatched to any gene: 7. DNA of the CDR3: TGCAGTGCTAGTCACTGGGGACAGGGGCGAAACACCATATATTTT. This encodes CSASHWGQGRNTIYF.

This clone was picked up one time. The V call is TRBV10-3, the J call TRBJ1-3, with a possible D match to TRBD1 (5 bases). The CDR3 has 17 residues. V was trimmed by 2 bases and J by 4 bases, leaving 18 bases between them. Germline CDR1 and CDR2: ENHRY and SYGVKD. The CDR3 sequence: CAISETKPGLNGNTIYF. Written as DNA, the CDR3 is TGTGCCATCAGTGAGACGAAACCGGGACTGAACGGAAACACCATATATTTT.

V gene TRBV30 combines with J gene TRBJ1-6; D not resolved. The CDR3 is 12 amino acids. Per the germline V gene, CDR1 is GTSNPN and CDR2 is SVGIG (reference sequence). V lost 0 bases, J lost 9 bases, and 6 bases lay in between. The CDR3 DNA reads TGTGCCTGGAGTGTTCTCGGTTCACCCCTCCACTTT. This sequence encodes CAWSVLGSPLHF.